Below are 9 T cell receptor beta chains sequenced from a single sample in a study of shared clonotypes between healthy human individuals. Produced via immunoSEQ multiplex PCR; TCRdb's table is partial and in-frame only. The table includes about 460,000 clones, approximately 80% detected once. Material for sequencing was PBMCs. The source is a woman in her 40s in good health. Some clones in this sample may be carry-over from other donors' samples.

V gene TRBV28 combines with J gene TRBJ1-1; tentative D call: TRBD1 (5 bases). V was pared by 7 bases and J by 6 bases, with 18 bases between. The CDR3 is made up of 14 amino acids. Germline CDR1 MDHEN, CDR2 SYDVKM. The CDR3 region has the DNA TGTGCCAGCATGGTTAGCGGGGACTTGCCTGAAGCTTTCTTT. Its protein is CASMVSGDLPEAFF.

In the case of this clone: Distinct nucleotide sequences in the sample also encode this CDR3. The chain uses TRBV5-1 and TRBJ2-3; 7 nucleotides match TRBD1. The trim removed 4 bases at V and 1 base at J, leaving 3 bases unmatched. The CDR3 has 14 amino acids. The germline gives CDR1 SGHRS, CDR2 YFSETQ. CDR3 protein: CASSLQGGTDTQYF. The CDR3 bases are TGCGCCAGCAGCCTCCAGGGGGGCACAGATACGCAGTATTTT.

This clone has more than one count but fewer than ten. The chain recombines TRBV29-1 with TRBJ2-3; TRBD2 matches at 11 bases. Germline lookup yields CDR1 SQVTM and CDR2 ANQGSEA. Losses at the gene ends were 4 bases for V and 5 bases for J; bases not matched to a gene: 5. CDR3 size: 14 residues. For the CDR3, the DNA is TGCAGCGTTGGGGTGACTAGCGGGATAGATACGCAGTATTTT. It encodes CSVGVTSGIDTQYF.

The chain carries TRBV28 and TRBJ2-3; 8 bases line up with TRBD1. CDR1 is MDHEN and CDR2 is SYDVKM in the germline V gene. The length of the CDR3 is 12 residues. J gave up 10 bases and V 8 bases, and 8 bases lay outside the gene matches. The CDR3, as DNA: TGTGCCAGCCGACAGGGGCTTCATGCGCAGTATTTT. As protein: CASRQGLHAQYF.

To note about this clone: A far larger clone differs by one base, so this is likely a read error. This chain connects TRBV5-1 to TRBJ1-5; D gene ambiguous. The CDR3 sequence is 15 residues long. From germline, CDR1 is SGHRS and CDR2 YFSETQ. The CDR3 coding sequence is TGCGCCAGCAGCTTGGAGCCAGGCCCTAATCAGCCCCAGCGTTTT. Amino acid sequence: CASSLEPGPNQPQRF.

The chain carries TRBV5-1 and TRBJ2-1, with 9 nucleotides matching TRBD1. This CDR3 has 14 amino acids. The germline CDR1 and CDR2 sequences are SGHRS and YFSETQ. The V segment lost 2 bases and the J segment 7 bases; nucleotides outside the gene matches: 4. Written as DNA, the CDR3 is TGCGCCAGCAGCTTCCGGGACAGGGAGAATGAGCAGTTCTTC. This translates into CASSFRDRENEQFF.

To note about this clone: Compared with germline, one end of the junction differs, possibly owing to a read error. CDR3 in DNA: TGTGCCAGCAGTTTAAACTATGGCTGCACCTTC. This gives the protein CASSLNYGCTF. The rearrangement joins TRBV28 to TRBJ1-2; D is undetermined. Germline assignment: CDR1 MDHEN and CDR2 SYDVKM. The CDR3 extends over 11 amino acids.

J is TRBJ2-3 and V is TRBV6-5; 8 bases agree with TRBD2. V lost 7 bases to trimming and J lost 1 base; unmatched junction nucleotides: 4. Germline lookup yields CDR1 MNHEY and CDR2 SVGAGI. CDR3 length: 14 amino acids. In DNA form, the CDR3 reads TGTGCCAGCAAACGTAGCGGGGGCACAGATACGCAGTATTTT. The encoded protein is CASKRSGGTDTQYF.

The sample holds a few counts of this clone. DNA for the CDR3: TGTGCCAGCATTCCCAAGGAGGGGGCCGGGGAGCTGTTTTTT. Its translation is CASIPKEGAGELFF. V and J are TRBV6-5 and TRBJ2-2, with D possibly called TRBD1 or TRBD2 (6 bases each). CDR3 length equals 14 residues. V lost 7 bases to trimming and J lost 6 bases, with 15 bases between them. Germline CDR1 and CDR2: MNHEY and SVGAGI.